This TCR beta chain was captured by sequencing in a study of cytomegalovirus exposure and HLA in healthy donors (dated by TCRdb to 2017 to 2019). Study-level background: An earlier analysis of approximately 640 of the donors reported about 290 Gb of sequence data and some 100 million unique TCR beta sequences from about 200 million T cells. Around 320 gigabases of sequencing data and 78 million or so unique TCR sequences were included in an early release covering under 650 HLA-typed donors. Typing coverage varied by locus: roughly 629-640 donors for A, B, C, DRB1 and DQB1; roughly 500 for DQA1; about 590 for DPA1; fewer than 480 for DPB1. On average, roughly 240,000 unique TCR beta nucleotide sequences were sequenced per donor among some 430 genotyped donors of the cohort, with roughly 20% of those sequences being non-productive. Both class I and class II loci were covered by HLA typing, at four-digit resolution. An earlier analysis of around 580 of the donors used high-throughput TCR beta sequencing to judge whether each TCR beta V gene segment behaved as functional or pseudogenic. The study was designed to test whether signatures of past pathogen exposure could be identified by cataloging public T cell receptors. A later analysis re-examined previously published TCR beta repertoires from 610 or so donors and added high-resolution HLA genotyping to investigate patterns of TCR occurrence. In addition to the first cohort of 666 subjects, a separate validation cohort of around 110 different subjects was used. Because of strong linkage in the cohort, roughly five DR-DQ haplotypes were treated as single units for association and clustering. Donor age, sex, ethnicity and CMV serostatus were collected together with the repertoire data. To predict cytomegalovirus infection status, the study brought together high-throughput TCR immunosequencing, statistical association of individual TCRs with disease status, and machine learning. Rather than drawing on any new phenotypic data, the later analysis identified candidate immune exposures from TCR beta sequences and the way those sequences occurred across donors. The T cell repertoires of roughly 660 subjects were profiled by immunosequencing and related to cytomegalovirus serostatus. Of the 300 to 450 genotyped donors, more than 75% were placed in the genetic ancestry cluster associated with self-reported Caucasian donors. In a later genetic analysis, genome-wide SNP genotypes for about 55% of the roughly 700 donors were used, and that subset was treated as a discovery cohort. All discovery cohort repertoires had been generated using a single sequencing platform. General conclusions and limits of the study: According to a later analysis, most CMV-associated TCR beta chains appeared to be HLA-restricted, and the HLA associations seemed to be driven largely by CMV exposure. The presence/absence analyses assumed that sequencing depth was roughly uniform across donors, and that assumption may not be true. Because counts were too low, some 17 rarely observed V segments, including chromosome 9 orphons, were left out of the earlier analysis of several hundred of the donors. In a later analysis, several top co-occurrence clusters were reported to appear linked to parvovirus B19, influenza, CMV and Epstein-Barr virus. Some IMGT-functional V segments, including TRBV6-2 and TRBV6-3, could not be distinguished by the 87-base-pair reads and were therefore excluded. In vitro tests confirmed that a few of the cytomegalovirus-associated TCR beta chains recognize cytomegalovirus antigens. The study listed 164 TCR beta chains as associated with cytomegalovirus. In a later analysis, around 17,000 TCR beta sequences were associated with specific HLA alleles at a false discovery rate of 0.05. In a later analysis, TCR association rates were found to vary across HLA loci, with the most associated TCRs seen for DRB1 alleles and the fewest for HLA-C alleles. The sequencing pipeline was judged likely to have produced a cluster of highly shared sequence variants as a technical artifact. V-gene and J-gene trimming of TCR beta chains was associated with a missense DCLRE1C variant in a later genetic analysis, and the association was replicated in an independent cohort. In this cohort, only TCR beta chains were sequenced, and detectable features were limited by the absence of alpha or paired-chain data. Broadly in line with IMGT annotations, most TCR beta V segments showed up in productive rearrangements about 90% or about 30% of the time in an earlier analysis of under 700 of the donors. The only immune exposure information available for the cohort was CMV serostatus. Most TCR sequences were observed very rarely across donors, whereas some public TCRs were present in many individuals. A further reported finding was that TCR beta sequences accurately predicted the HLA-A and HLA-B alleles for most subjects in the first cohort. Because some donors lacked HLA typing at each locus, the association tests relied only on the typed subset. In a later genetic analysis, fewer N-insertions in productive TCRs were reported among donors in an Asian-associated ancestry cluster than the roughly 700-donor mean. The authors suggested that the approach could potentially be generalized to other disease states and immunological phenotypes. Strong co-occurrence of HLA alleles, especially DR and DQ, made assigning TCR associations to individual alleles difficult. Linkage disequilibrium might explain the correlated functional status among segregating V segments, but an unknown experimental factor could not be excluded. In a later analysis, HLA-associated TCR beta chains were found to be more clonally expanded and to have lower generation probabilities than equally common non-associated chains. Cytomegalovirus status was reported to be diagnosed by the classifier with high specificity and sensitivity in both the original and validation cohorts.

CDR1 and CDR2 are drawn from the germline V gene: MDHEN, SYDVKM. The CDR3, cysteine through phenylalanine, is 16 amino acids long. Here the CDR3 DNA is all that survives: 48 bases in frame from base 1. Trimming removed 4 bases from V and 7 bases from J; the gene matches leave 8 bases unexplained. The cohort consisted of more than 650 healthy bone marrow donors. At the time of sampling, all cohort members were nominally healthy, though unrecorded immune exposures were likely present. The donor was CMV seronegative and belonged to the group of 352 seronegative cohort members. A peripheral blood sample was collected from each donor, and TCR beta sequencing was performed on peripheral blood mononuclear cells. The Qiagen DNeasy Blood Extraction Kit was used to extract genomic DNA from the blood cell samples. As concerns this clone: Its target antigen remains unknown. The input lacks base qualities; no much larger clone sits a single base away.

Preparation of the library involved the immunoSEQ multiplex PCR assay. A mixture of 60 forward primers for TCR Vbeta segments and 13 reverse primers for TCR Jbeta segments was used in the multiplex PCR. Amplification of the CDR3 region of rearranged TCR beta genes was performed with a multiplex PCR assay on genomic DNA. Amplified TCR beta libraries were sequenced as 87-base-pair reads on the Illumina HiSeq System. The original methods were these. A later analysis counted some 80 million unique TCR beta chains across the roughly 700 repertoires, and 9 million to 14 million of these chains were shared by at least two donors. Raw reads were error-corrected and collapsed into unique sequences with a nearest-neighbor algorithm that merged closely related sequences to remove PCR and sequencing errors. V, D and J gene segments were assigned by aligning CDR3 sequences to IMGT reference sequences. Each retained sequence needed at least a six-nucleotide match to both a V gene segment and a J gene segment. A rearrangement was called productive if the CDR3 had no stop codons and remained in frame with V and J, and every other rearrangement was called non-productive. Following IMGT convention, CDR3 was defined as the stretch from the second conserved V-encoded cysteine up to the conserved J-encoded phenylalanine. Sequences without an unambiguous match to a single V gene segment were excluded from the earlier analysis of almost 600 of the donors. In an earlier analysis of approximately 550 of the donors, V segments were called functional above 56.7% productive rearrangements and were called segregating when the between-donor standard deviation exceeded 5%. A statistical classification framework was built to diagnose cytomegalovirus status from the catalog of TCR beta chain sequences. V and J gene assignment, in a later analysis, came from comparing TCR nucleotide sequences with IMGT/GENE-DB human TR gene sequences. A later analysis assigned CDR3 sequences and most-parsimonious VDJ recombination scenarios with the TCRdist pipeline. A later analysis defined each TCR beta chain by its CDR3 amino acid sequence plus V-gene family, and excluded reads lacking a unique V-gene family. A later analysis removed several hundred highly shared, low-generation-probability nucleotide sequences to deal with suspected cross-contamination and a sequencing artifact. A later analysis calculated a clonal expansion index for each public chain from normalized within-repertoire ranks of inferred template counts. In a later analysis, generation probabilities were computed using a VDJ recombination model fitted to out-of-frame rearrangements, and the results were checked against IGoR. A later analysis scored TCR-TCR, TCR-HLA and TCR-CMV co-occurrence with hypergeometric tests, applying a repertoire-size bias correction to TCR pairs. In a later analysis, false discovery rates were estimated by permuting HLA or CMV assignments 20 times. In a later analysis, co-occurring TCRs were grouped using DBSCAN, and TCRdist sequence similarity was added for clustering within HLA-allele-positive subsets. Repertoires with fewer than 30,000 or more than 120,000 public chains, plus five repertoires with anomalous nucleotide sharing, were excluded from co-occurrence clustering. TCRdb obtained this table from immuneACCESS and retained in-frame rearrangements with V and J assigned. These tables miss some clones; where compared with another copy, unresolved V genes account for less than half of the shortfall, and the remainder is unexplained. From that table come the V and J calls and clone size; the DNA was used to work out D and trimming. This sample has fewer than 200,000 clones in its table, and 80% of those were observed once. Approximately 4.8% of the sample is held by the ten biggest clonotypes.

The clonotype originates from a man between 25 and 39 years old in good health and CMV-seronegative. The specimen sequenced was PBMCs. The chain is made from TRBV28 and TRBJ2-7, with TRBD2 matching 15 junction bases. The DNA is TGTGCCAGCAGTTCCGATAGGACTAGCGGGAGGGGAGAGCAGTACTTC. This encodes CASSSDRTSGRGEQYF.